This T cell receptor beta chain was recorded in a study of OX40 agonist ivuxolimab in advanced cancers. For the study at large: The diagnoses of dose-escalation patients were hepatocellular carcinoma, melanoma, renal cell or head and neck cancer. Partial responses were achieved by three patients, one with hepatocellular carcinoma and two with cutaneous melanoma.

This CDR3 contains 16 residues. The J segment lost 6 bases and the V segment lost 1 base, leaving 8 bases of the junction unmatched. Germline lookup yields CDR1 MDHEN and CDR2 SYDVKM. Libraries were prepared by immunoSEQ multiplex PCR; TCRdb keeps only in-frame clonotypes and omits some of them. The table has about 18,000 clones, 75% to 85% seen once; the top ten hold 14% to 15%. Source: CD4+ or CD8+ T cells sorted from blood, taken in a trial of the OX40 agonist ivuxolimab. The receptor was isolated from an adult with an advanced solid tumor such as melanoma, head and neck, liver or kidney cancer. The chain is built from TRBV28 and TRBJ2-5, with 10 bases that match TRBD2. The CDR3 protein is CASSLFKREGRQTQYF. In DNA form, the CDR3 reads TGTGCCAGCAGTTTATTCAAGCGGGAGGGCCGACAGACCCAGTACTTC.